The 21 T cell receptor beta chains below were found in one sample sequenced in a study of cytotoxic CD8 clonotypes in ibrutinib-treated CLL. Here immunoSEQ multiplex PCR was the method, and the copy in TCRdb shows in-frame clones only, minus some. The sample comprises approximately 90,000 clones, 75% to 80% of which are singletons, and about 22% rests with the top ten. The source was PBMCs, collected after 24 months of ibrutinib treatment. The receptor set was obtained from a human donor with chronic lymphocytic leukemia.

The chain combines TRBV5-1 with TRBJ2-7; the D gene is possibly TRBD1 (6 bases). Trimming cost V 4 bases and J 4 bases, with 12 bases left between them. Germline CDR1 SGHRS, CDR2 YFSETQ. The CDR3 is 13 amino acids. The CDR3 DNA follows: TGCGCCAGCAGCGAGGGGGTACAGTACGAGCAGTACTTC. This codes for CASSEGVQYEQYF.

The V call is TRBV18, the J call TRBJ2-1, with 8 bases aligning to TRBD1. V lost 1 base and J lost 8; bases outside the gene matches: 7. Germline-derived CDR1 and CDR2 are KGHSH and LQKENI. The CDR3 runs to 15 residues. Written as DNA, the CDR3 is TGTGCCAGCTCACCACGGAGGACAGGGTTCGATGAGCAGTTCTTC. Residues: CASSPRRTGFDEQFF.

The CDR3 spells CASSDNTEGPYTQYF. DNA for the CDR3: TGCGCCAGCAGCGATAACACAGAGGGCCCCTATACGCAGTATTTT. V is TRBV10-1 and J is TRBJ2-3, with a weak D call TRBD2 (5 bases). Germline CDR1 and CDR2: WNHNN and SYGVQD (reference sequence). V gave up 6 bases and J gave up 7 bases, with 20 bases separating them. The CDR3 is made up of 15 amino acids.

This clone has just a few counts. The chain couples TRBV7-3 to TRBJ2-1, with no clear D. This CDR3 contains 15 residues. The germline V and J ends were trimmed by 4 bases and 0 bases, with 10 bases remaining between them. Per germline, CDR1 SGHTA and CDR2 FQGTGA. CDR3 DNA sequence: TGTGCCAGCAGCTCCGATCCACGCTCCTACAATGAGCAGTTCTTC. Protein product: CASSSDPRSYNEQFF. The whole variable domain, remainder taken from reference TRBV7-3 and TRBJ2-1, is GAGVSQTPSNKVTEKGKYVELRCDPISGHTALYWYRQSLGQGPEFLIYFQGTGAADDSGLPNDRFFAVRPEGSVSTLKIQRTERGDSAVYLCASSSDPRSYNEQFFGPGTRLTVL.

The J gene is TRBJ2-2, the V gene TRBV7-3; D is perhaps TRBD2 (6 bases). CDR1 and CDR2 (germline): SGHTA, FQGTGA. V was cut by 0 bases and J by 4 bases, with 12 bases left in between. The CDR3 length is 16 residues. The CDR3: CASSLTGSGATGELFF. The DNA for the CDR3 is TGTGCCAGCAGCTTAACCGGGTCGGGAGCCACCGGGGAGCTGTTTTTT.

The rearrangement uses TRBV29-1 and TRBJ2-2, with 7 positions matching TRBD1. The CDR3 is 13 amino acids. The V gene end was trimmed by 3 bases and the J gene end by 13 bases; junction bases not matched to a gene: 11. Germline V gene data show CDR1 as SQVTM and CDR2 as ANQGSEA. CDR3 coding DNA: TGCAGCGTTGAGGTCCAGCGAGGGGGCGGGCTGTTTTTT. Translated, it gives CSVEVQRGGGLFF.

The CDR3 DNA sequence: TGTGCCAGCAGCCTCGGGACAGGATACTACACCTTC. Translation gives CASSLGTGYYTF. The chain links TRBV6-1 to TRBJ1-2, with 8 bases aligning to TRBD1. CDR1 MNHNS and CDR2 SASEGT come from the germline V gene. CDR3 size: 12 residues. The V and J ends lost 6 bases and 10 bases, in that order; junction bases with no gene match: 7.

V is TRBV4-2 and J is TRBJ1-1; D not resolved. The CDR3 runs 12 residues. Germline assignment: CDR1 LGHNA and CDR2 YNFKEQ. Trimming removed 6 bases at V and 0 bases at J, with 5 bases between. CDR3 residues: CASSSMNTEAFF. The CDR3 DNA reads TGTGCCAGCAGTTCGATGAACACTGAAGCTTTCTTT.

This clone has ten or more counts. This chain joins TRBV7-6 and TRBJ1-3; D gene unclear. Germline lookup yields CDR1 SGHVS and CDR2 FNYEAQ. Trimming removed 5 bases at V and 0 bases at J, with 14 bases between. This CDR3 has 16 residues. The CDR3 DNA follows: TGTGCCAGCAGCCGGGTCCCAGAGAGCTCTGGAAACACCATATATTTT. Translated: CASSRVPESSGNTIYF. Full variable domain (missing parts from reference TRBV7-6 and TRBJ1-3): GAGVSQSPRYKVTKRGQDVALRCDPISGHVSLYWYRQALGQGPEFLTYFNYEAQQDKSGLPNDRFSAERPEGSISTLTIQRTEQRDSAMYRCASSRVPESSGNTIYFGEGSWLTVV.

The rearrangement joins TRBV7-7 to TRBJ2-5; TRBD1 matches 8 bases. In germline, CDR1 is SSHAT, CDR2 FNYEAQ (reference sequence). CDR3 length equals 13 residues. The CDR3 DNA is TGTGCTAGCGGATCAGGGGGCTTGGAGACCCAGTACTTC. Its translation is CASGSGGLETQYF.

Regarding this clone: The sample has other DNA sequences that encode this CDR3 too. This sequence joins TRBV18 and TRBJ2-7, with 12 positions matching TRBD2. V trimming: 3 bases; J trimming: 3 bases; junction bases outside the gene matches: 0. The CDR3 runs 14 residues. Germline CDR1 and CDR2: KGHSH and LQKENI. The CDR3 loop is CASSPTSGSYEQYF. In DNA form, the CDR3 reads TGTGCCAGCTCACCGACTAGCGGGAGCTACGAGCAGTACTTC.

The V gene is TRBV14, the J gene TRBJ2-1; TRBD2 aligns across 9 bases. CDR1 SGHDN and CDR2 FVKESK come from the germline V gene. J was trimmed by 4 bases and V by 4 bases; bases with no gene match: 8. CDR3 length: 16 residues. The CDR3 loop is CASSRRASGDYNEQFF. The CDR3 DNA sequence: TGTGCCAGCAGCCGGAGGGCTAGCGGGGATTACAATGAGCAGTTCTTC.

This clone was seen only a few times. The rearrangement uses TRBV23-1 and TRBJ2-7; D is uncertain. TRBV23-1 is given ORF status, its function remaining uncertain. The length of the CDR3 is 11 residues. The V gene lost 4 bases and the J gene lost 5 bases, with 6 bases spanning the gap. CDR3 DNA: TGCGCCAGCAGTCCGGGTCACGAGCAGTACTTC. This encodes CASSPGHEQYF.

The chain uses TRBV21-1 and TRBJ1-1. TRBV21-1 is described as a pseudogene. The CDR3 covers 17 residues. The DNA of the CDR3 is TGTGCCAGCAGCAAAGACGGCAGATGGATTGTCAACACTGAAGCTTTCTTT. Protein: CASSKDGRWIVNTEAFF.

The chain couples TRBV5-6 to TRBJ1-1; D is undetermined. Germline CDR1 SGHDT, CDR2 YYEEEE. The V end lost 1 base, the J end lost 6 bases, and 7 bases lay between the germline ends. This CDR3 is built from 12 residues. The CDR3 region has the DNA TGTGCCAGCAGCTTGTATACGGCTGAAGCTTTCTTT. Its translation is CASSLYTAEAFF.

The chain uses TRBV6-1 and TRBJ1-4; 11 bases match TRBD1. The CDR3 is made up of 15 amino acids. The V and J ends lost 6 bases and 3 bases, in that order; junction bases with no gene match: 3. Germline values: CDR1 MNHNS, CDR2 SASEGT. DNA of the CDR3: TGTGCCAGCAGGGACAGGGGGCTAGCTAATGAAAAACTGTTTTTT. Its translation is CASRDRGLANEKLFF.

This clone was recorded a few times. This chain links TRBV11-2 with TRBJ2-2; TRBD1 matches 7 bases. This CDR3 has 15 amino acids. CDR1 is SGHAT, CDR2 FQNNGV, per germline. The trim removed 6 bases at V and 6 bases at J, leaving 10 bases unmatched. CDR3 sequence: CASRTGQLGAGELFF. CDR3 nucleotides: TGTGCCAGCAGAACGGGACAGTTGGGGGCCGGGGAGCTGTTTTTT.

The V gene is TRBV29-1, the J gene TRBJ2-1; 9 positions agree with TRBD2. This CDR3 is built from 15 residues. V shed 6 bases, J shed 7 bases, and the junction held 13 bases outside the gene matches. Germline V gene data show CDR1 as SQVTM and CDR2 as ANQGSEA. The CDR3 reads CSVAGGRQSENEQFF. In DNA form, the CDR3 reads TGCAGCGTAGCGGGAGGTCGGCAATCGGAAAATGAGCAGTTCTTC.

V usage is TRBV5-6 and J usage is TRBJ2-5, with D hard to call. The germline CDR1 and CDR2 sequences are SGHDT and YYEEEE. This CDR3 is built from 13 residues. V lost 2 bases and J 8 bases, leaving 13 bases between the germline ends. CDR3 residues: CASSFLNSNTQYF. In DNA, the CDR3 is TGTGCCAGCAGCTTTTTAAACAGCAATACCCAGTACTTC.

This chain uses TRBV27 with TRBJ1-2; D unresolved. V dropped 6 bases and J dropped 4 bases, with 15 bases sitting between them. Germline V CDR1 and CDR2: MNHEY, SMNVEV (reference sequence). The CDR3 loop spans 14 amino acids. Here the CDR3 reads CASRRLSSPYGYTF. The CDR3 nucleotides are TGTGCCAGCAGGCGACTGTCCTCGCCCTATGGCTACACCTTC.

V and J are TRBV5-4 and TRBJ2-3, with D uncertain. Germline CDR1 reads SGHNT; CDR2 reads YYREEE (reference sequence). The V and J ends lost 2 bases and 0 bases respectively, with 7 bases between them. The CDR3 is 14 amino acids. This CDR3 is CASSFIRSTDTQYF. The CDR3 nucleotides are TGTGCCAGCAGCTTTATACGAAGCACAGATACGCAGTATTTT. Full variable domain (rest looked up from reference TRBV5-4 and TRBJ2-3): ETGVTQSPTHLIKTRGQQVTLRCSSQSGHNTVSWYQQALGQGPQFIFQYYREEENGRGNFPPRFSGLQFPNYSSELNVNALELDDSALYLCASSFIRSTDTQYFGPGTRLTVL.